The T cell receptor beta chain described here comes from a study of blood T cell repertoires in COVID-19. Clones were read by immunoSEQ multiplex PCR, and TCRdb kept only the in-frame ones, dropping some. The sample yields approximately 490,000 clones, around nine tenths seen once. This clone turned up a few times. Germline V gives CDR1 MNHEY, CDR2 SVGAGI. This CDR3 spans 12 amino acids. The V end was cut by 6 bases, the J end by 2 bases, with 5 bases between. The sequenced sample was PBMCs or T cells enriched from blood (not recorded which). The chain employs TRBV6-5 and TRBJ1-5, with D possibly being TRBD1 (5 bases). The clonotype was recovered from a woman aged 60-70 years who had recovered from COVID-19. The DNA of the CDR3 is TGTGCCAGCAGGACAGGCAATCAGCCCCAGCATTTT. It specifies CASRTGNQPQHF.